Here is one T cell receptor beta chain with its context. No antigen is known for it. The sample is drawn from a study of T cell responses to AZD1222 COVID-19 vaccine. Generated by immunoSEQ multiplex PCR, the TCRdb table keeps only in-frame clones and is missing some. The sample includes around 84,000 clones, around nine tenths of them seen just once. Between the trimmed V and J ends, which lost 8 bases and 0 bases, there was a span of 20 bases. CDR1 and CDR2 (germline): MDHEN, SYDVKM. The CDR3 runs 17 residues. Findings of the study overall: In a largely white British group with more females than males, clonal diversity was possibly underestimated.

The clonotype was recovered from an adult in good health. The sequences come from peripheral blood, collected on day 0 of MenACWY control vaccination. The chain combines TRBV28 with TRBJ2-1; D may correspond to TRBD1 or TRBD2 (6 bases each). CDR3 protein: CASRPPTGANSYNEQFF. DNA of the CDR3: TGTGCCAGCCGACCCCCCACGGGGGCAAACTCCTACAATGAGCAGTTCTTC.